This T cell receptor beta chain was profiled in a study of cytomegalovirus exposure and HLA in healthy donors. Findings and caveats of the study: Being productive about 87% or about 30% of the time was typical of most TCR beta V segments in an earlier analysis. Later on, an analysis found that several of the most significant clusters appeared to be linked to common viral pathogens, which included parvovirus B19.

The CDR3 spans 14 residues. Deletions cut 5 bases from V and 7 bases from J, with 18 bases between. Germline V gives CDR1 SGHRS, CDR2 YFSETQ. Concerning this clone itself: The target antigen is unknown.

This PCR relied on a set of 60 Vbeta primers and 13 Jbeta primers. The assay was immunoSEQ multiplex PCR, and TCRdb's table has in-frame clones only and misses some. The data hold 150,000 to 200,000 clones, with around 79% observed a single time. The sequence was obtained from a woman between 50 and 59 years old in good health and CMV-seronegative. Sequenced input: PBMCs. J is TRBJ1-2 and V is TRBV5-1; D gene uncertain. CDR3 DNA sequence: TGCGCCAGCAGTGTATCTCAGGCACCTCCTGGCTACACCTTC. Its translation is CASSVSQAPPGYTF.